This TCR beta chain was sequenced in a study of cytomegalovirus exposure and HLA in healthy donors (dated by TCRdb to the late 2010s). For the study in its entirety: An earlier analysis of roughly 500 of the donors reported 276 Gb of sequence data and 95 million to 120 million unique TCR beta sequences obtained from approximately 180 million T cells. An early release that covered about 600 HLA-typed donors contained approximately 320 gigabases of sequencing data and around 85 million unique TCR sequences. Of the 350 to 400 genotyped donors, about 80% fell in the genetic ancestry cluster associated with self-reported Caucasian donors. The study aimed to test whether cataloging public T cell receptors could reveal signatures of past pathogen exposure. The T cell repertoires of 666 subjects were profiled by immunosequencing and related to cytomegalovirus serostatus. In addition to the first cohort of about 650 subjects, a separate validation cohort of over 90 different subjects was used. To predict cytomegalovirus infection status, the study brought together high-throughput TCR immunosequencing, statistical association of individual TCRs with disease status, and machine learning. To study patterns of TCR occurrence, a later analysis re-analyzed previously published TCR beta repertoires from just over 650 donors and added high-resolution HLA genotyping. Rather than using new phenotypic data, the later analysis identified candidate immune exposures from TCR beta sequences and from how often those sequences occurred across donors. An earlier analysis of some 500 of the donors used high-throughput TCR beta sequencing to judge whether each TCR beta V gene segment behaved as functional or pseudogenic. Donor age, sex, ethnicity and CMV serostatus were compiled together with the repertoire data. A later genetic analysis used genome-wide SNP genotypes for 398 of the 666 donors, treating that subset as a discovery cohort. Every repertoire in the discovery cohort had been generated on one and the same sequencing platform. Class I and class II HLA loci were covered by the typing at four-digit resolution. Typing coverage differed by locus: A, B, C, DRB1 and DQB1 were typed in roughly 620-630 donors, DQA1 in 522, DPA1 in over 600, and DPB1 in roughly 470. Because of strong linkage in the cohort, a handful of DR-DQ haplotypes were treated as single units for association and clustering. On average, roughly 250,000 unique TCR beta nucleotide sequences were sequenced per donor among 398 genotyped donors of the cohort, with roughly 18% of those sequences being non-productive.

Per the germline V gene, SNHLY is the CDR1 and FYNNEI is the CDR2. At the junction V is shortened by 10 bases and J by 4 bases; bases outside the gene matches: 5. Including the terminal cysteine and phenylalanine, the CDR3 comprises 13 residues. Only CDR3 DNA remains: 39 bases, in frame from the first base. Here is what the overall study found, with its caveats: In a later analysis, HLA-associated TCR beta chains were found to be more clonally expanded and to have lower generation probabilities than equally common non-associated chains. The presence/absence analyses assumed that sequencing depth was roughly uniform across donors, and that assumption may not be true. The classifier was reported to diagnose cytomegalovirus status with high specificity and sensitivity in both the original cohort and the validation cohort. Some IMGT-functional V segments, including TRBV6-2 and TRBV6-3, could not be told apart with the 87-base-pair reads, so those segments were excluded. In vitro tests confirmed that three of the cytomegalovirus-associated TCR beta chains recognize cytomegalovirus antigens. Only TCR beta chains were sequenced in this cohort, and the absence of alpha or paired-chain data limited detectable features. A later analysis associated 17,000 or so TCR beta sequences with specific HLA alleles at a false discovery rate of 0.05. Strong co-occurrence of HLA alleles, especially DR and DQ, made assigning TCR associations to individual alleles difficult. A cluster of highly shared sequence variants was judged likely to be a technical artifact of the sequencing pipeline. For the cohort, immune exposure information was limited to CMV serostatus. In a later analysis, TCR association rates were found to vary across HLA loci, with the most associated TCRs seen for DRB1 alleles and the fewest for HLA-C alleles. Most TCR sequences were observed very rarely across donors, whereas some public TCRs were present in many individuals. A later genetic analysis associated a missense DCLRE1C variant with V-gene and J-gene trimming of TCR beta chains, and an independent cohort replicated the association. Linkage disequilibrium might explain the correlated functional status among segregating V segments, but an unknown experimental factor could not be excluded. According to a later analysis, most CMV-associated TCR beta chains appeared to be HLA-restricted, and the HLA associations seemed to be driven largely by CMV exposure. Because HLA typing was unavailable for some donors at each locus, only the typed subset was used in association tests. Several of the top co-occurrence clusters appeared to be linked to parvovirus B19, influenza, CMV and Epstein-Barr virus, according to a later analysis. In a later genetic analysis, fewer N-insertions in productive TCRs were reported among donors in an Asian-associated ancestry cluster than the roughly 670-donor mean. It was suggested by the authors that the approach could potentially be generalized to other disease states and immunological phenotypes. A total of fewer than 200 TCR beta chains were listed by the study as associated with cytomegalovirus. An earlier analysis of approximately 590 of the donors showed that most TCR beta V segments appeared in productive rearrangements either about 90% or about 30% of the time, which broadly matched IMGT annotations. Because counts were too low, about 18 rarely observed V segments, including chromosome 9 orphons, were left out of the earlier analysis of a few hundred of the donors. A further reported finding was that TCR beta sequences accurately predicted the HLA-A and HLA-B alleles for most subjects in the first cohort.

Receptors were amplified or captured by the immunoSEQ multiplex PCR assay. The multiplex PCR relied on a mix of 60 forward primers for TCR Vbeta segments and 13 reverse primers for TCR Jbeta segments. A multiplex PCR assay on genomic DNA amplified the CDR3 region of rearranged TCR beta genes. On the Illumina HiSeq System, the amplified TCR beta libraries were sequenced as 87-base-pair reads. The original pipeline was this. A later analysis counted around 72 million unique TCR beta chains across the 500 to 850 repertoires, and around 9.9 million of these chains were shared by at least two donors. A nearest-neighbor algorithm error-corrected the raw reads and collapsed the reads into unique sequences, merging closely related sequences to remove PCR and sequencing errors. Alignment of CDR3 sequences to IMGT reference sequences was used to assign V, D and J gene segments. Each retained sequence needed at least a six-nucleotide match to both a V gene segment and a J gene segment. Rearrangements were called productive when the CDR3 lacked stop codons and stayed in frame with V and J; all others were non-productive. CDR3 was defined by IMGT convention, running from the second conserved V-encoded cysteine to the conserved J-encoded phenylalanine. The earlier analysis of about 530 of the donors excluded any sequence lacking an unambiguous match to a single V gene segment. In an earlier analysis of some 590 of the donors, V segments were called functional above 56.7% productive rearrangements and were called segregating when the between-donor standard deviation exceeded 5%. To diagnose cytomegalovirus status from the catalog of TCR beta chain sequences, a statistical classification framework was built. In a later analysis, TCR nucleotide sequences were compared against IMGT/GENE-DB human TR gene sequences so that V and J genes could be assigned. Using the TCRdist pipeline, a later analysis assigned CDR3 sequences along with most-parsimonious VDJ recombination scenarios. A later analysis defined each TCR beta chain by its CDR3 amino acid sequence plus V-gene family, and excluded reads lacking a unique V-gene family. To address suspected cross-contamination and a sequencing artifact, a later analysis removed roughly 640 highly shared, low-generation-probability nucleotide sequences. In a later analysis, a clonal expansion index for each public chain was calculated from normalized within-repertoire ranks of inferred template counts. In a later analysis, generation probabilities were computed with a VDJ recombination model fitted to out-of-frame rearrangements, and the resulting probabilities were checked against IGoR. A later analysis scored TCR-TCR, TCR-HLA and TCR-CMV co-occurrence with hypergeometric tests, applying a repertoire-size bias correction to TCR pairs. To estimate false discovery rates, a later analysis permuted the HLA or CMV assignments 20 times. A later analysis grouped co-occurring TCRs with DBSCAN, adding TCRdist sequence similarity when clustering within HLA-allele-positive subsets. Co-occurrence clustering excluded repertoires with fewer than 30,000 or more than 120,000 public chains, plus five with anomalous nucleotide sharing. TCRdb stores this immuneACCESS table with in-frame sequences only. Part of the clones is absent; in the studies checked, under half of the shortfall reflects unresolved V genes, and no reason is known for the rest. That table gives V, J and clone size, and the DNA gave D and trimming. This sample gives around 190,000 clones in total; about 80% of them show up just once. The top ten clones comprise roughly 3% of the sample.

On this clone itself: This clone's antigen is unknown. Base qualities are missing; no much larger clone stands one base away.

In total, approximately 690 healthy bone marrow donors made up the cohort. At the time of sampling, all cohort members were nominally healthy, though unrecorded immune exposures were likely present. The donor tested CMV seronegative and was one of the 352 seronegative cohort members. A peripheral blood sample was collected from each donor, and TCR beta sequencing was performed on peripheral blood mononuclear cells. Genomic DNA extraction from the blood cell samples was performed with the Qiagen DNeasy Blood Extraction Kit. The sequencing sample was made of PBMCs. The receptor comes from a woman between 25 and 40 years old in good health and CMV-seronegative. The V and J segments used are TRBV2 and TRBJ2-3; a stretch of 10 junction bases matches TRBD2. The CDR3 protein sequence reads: CATESGGADTQYF. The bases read TGTGCCACCGAAAGCGGGGGGGCAGATACGCAGTATTTT.